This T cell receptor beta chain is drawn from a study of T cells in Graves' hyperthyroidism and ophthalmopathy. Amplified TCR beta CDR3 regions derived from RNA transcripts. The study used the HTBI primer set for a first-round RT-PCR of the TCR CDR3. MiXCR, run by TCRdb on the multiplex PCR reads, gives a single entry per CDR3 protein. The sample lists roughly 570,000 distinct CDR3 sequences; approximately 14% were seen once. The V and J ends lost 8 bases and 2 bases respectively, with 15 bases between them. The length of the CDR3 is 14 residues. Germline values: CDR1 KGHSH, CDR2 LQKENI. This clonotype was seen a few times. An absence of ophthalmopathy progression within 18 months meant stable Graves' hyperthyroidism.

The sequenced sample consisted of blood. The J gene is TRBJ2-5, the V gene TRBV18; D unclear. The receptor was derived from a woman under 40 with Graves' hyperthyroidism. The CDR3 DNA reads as TGTGCCAGCAGCCCTTACCCTGTGCAAGAGACCCAGTACTTC. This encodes CASSPYPVQETQYF. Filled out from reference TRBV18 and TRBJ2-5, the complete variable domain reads NAGVMQNPRHLVRRRGQEARLRCSPMKGHSHVYWYRQLPEEGLKFMVYLQKENIIDESGMPKERFSAEFPKEGPSILRIQQVVRGDSAAYFCASSPYPVQETQYFGPGTRLLVL.